This T cell receptor beta chain was sequenced for a study of T-cell memory formation after mild COVID-19. Study observations and caveats: Whether second-wave clones peaking at day 37 were SARS-CoV-2 specific went unconfirmed.

Germline CDR1 is KGHDR and CDR2 is SFDVKD. Trimming took off 3 bases at V and 1 base at J, with 5 bases between the two ends. The CDR3 spans 13 residues. In the case of this clonotype: The antigen is not known.

TCRdb itself ran the 5' RACE reads through MiXCR, one entry per CDR3 protein. The sample has hundreds of thousands of distinct CDR3 sequences, more than 20% seen once. Sequencing was done on a sample of PBMCs or a T cell subset sorted from them (not recorded which). This chain connects TRBV24-1 to TRBJ1-1; D is ambiguous. The TCR sequence derives from an adult woman who had mild COVID-19 (a few samples of this study predate the infection). Cell type and time point are not known. CDR3 in amino acids: CATSDQKNTEAFF. The CDR3 DNA reads as TGTGCCACCAGTGATCAAAAGAACACTGAAGCTTTCTTT.